Following are 28 T cell receptor beta chains from one sample sequenced in a study of blood T cell repertoires in COVID-19. Profiling relied on immunoSEQ multiplex PCR, and the TCRdb table lists in-frame clones only, not all of them. The table shows about 220,000 clones, with 70% to 85% occurring only once. The material sequenced was PBMCs or T cells enriched from blood (not recorded which). These receptors came from a man between 35 and 55 years old who had recovered from COVID-19.

This clone was counted a single time. This sample also contains other DNA sequences that code for the same CDR3. The V call is TRBV11-3, the J call TRBJ2-7, with 8 positions matching TRBD1. The CDR3 runs 13 residues. The trim removed 4 bases at V and 8 bases at J, leaving 7 bases unmatched. Germline CDR1 is SGHNT and CDR2 is YENEEA. In DNA, the CDR3 is TGTGCCAGCAGCTCCAGAACAGGGGGGAAGCAGTACTTC. Encoded protein: CASSSRTGGKQYF.

This rearrangement joins TRBV12-5 to TRBJ1-1; maybe TRBD1 (5 bases). CDR1 is LGHNT, CDR2 FRNRAP, per germline. This CDR3 is 14 amino acids long. V was pared by 1 base and J by 4 bases, with 10 bases between. Here the CDR3 reads CASGLAQASTEAFF. The CDR3 region has the DNA TGTGCTAGTGGTTTGGCACAGGCGTCCACTGAAGCTTTCTTT.

For this clone: Given a much more abundant clone one base away, this may be a read error. This chain connects TRBV9 to TRBJ2-3; D is ambiguous. V was cut by 4 bases and J by 0 bases, with 9 bases left in between. Germline V gene sequence: CDR1 SGDLS, CDR2 YYNGEE. This CDR3 region has 14 residues. CDR3 region: CASSPQISTDTQYF. Written as DNA, the CDR3 is TGTGCCAGCAGCCCCCAGATTAGCACAGATACGCAGTATTTT. The variable domain in full, with the rest retrieved from reference TRBV9 and TRBJ2-3, is DSGVTQTPKHLITATGQRVTLRCSPRSGDLSVYWYQQSLDQGLQFLIQYYNGEERAKGNILERFSAQQFPDLHSELNLSSLELGDSALYFCASSPQISTDTQYFGPGTRLTVL.

The chain uses TRBV6-5 and TRBJ1-1; TRBD1 aligns across 9 bases. The CDR3 is made up of 14 amino acids. V shed 5 bases and J 11 bases; nucleotides not matched to a gene: 12. Germline V gene data show CDR1 as MNHEY and CDR2 as SVGAGI. Written as DNA, the CDR3 is TGTGCCAGCAGTCCACCCGGGACAGGGAGGGGTGCTTTCTTT. As protein: CASSPPGTGRGAFF.

About this clone: An end of the junction does not agree with germline; a read error may underlie this. The chain carries TRBV6-2 or TRBV6-3 and TRBJ1-6; TRBD1 might be the D (6 bases). Germline V gene sequence: CDR1 MNHEY, CDR2 SVGEGT. There are 14 residues in the CDR3. CDR3 nucleotide sequence: TGTGCCAGCAGTACACCGAATAACAGGGCCCCCCAAAGGTTC. Translated, it gives CASSTPNNRAPQRF.

This rearrangement joins TRBV27 to TRBJ1-6, with D maybe TRBD1 (6 bases). There are 15 residues in the CDR3. Germline V lookup: CDR1 MNHEY, CDR2 SMNVEV (reference sequence). V dropped 7 bases and J dropped 2 bases, with 12 bases sitting between them. The CDR3 sequence is CASTFGQTYNSPLHF. Here the CDR3 DNA reads TGTGCCAGCACTTTCGGACAGACCTATAATTCACCCCTCCACTTT.

This clone has just a few counts. The V and J genes are TRBV11-3 and TRBJ2-1, with 8 bases lining up with TRBD1. V was clipped by 4 bases and J by 8 bases; unmatched bases: 4. CDR3 length equals 13 residues. Germline loops: CDR1 SGHNT, CDR2 YENEEA. The CDR3 region has the DNA TGTGCCAGCAGCTCCGGACAGGGCGATGAGCAGTTCTTC. Its translation is CASSSGQGDEQFF.

The chain has TRBV5-1 and TRBJ1-2; the D gene is possibly TRBD1 (6 bases). Germline V lookup: CDR1 SGHRS, CDR2 YFSETQ. V gave up 0 bases and J gave up 7 bases, with 7 bases separating them. The CDR3 is 12 amino acids. The CDR3 bases are TGCGCCAGCAGCTTGGAGGGGGTTGGCTACACCTTC. It specifies CASSLEGVGYTF. The full variable domain, rest sourced from reference TRBV5-1 and TRBJ1-2, is KAGVTQTPRYLIKTRGQQVTLSCSPISGHRSVSWYQQTPGQGLQFLFEYFSETQRNKGNFPGRFSGRQFSNSRSEMNVSTLELGDSALYLCASSLEGVGYTFGSGTRLTVV.

V gene TRBV3-1 (or the pseudogene TRBV3-2) combines with J gene TRBJ1-2, with TRBD1 as a possible D gene (6 bases). From germline, CDR1 is LGHDT and CDR2 YNNKEL (reference sequence). Trimming removed 1 base at V and 5 bases at J, with 8 bases between. The CDR3 consists of 13 residues. The CDR3 sequence: CASSQAQGYGYTF. For the CDR3, the DNA is TGTGCCAGCAGCCAAGCTCAGGGGTATGGCTACACCTTC.

The rearrangement joins TRBV5-1 to TRBJ1-3; D possibly corresponds to TRBD1 (5 bases). Trimming stripped 1 base from V and 4 bases from J, with 15 bases between. CDR3 length equals 16 residues. The germline CDR1 and CDR2 sequences are SGHRS and YFSETQ. The CDR3 bases are TGCGCCAGCAGCTTGACTCTTCAGGGTGGCGGAAACACCATATATTTT. As protein: CASSLTLQGGGNTIYF.

This clone was detected only a few times. The chain links TRBV27 to TRBJ1-2; 9 nucleotides match TRBD1. This CDR3 spans 15 amino acids. The V segment lost 6 bases and the J segment 4 bases; nucleotides outside the gene matches: 9. Germline values: CDR1 MNHEY, CDR2 SMNVEV (reference sequence). The CDR3 DNA sequence: TGTGCCAGCAGCTCCACAGGGGGCGCTGGCTATGGCTACACCTTC. Amino acids: CASSSTGGAGYGYTF.

The CDR3 is CASSPHGDNQPQHF. CDR3 bases: TGTGCCAGTAGTCCCCACGGAGACAATCAGCCCCAGCATTTT. The chain links TRBV19 to TRBJ1-5; D remains ambiguous. CDR3 length: 14 amino acids. Trimming cost V 5 bases and J 3 bases, with 11 bases left between them. Germline CDR1 reads LNHDA; CDR2 reads SQIVND (reference sequence).

This clone was detected once. V is TRBV7-9 and J is TRBJ2-5; TRBD2 matches at 7 bases. Losses at the gene ends were 1 base for V and 2 bases for J; bases not matched to a gene: 7. The CDR3 sequence is 16 residues long. Germline CDR1 is SEHNR and CDR2 is FQNEAQ (reference sequence). Here the CDR3 reads CASSLVGLPKQETQYF. CDR3 DNA: TGTGCCAGCAGCTTAGTGGGACTACCAAAACAAGAGACCCAGTACTTC.

This chain joins TRBV29-1 and TRBJ2-7; 7 nucleotides line up with TRBD1. Germline loops: CDR1 SQVTM, CDR2 ANQGSEA. The CDR3 length is 13 residues. The V and J ends lost 6 bases and 2 bases, in that order; junction bases with no gene match: 7. The CDR3 region has the DNA TGCAGCGTCCTCGGACAGGATACCTACGAGCAGTACTTC. Its translation is CSVLGQDTYEQYF.

J is TRBJ1-4 and V is TRBV7-8; D gene unclear. V was cut by 1 base and J by 11 bases, with 8 bases left in between. This CDR3 region has 12 residues. From germline, CDR1 is SGHVS and CDR2 FQNEAQ. The CDR3 loop is CASSLVGRKLFF. The CDR3 DNA sequence: TGTGCCAGCAGCTTAGTGGGCAGGAAACTGTTTTTT. Variable domain in full (rest from reference TRBV7-8 and TRBJ1-4): GAGVSQSPRYKVAKRGQDVALRCDPISGHVSLFWYQQALGQGPEFLTYFQNEAQLDKSGLPSDRFFAERPEGSVSTLKIQRTQQEDSAVYLCASSLVGRKLFFGSGTQLSVL.

This chain's CDR3 is CASRRPTSGRKETQYF. In DNA, the CDR3 is TGTGCCAGCAGAAGACCGACTAGCGGGAGAAAAGAGACCCAGTACTTC. The V gene is TRBV2, the J gene TRBJ2-5, with TRBD2 matching over 12 bases. CDR3 length: 16 residues. Germline V lookup: CDR1 SNHLY, CDR2 FYNNEI. V shed 6 bases and J 3 bases; nucleotides not matched to a gene: 8.

The rearrangement uses TRBV5-4 and TRBJ2-5; 7 bases fit TRBD1. Germline loops: CDR1 SGHNT, CDR2 YYREEE (reference sequence). This CDR3 region has 15 residues. The V gene end was trimmed by 2 bases and the J gene end by 5 bases; junction bases not matched to a gene: 9. CDR3 amino acids: CASSFRQGSLETQYF. CDR3 sequence (DNA): TGTGCCAGCAGCTTCAGACAGGGCTCTTTGGAGACCCAGTACTTC.

Ten or more counts support this clone. V gene TRBV5-1 combines with J gene TRBJ1-1; D may be TRBD1 (6 bases). Deletions cut 3 bases from V and 2 bases from J, with 14 bases between. Germline V gene lookup returns CDR1 SGHRS and CDR2 YFSETQ. The CDR3 length is 15 residues. The CDR3 DNA sequence: TGCGCCAGCAGCTGGGCGGGGGGCGGAAACACTGAAGCTTTCTTT. This gives the protein CASSWAGGGNTEAFF.

V gene TRBV2 combines with J gene TRBJ2-1, with TRBD1 matching 11 bases. From germline, CDR1 is SNHLY and CDR2 FYNNEI. V lost 6 bases and J lost 7; bases outside the gene matches: 8. The CDR3 contains 15 residues. CDR3 bases: TGTGCCAGCAGCCAAGGACAGGGGGCTAGGAATGAGCAGTTCTTC. Translated, it gives CASSQGQGARNEQFF.

The chain is built from TRBV11-2 and TRBJ2-1; 10 bases align to TRBD2. The germline V gene encodes CDR1 SGHAT and CDR2 FQNNGV. With 1 base clipped from V and 14 bases from J, the junction kept 11 bases outside the gene matches. There are 15 residues in the CDR3. The CDR3: CASSLVPSGGAQKFF. In DNA form, the CDR3 reads TGTGCCAGCAGCTTAGTGCCCAGCGGGGGGGCCCAGAAGTTCTTC.

CDR3 in DNA: TGTGCCAGCAGTCTCACAGGAGAAGGTGAAAAACTGTTTTTT. Translated: CASSLTGEGEKLFF. The chain combines TRBV28 with TRBJ1-4, with a tentative D call TRBD1 (5 bases). The CDR3 length is 14 residues. Germline assignment: CDR1 MDHEN and CDR2 SYDVKM. V dropped 5 bases and J dropped 7 bases, with 14 bases sitting between them.

J is TRBJ2-5 and V is TRBV7-2; 10 nucleotides agree with TRBD1. This CDR3 is built from 13 residues. Germline V gene data show CDR1 as SGHTA and CDR2 as FQGNSA. The V segment lost 11 bases and the J segment 5 bases; nucleotides outside the gene matches: 8. The CDR3 sequence: CAAGDRGRETQYF. CDR3 nucleotides: TGTGCCGCGGGGGACAGGGGTAGGGAGACCCAGTACTTC.

On this clone itself: This sample also contains other DNA sequences that code for the same CDR3. This rearrangement joins TRBV12-3 or TRBV12-4 to TRBJ1-1; D remains unclear. This CDR3 comprises 12 residues. Trimming removed 3 bases from V and 7 bases from J, with 9 bases in between. The chain's CDR3 is CASSFGSGEAFF. The CDR3 coding sequence is TGTGCCAGCAGTTTTGGCAGCGGTGAAGCTTTCTTT.

The CDR3 loop is CATLRPSGGTYEQYF. The CDR3 bases are TGTGCCACCCTTAGGCCTAGCGGGGGAACCTACGAGCAGTACTTC. This chain connects TRBV6-5 to TRBJ2-7; 10 bases are shared with TRBD2. V shed 10 bases, J shed 2 bases, and the junction held 11 bases outside the gene matches. This CDR3 has 15 residues. Looked up from germline, CDR1 is MNHEY and CDR2 is SVGAGI.

This chain links TRBV7-7 with TRBJ2-5; 7 nucleotides align to TRBD1. V was clipped by 4 bases and J by 0 bases; unmatched bases: 2. CDR3 length equals 14 residues. CDR1 is SSHAT, CDR2 FNYEAQ, per germline (reference sequence). The CDR3 sequence is CASSSGQDQETQYF. DNA for the CDR3: TGTGCCAGCAGCTCAGGACAGGACCAAGAGACCCAGTACTTC.

This chain connects TRBV28 to TRBJ1-5; 8 bases map to TRBD1. CDR3 length equals 15 residues. The junction had 12 bases not matched to a gene; V was cut back by 6 bases and J by 8 bases. CDR1 is MDHEN and CDR2 is SYDVKM in the germline V gene. The CDR3 DNA reads TGTGCCAGCAGCGTCCAGACAGGGGTTGGAGAGCCCCAGCATTTT. This translates into CASSVQTGVGEPQHF.

The table lists this clone with a few counts. The CDR3 DNA is TGTGCCAGCAGTTCCTCCTTTAGCGGGGGGTCTCCAGAGACCCAGTACTTC. This translates into CASSSSFSGGSPETQYF. The rearrangement links TRBV28 to TRBJ2-5; 10 bases are a match to TRBD2. Germline CDR1 MDHEN, CDR2 SYDVKM. The CDR3 runs 17 residues. J gave up 4 bases and V 4 bases, and 12 bases lay outside the gene matches.

The chain employs TRBV13 and TRBJ2-7; 8 positions match TRBD2. Per the germline V gene, CDR1 is PRHDT and CDR2 is FYEKMQ (reference sequence). There are 14 residues in the CDR3. The trim removed 7 bases at V and 5 bases at J, leaving 10 bases unmatched. CDR3 amino acids: CASTAGAGGHEQYF. In nucleotides, the CDR3 is TGTGCCAGCACGGCGGGGGCGGGGGGCCACGAGCAGTACTTC.